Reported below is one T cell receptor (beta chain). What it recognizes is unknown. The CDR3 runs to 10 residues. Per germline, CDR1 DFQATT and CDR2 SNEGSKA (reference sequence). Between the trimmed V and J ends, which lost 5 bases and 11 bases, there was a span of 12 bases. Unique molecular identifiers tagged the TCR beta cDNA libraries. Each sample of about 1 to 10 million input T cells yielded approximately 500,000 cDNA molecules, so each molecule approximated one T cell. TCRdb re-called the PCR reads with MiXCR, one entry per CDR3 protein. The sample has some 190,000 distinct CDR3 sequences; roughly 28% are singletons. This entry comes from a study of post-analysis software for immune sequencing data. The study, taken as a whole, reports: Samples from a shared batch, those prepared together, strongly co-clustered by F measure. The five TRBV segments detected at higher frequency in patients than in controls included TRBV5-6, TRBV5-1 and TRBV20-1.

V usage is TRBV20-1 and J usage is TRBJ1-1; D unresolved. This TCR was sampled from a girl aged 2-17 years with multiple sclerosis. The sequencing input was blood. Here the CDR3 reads CSAWVGRAFF. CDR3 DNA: TGCAGTGCTTGGGTTGGACGGGCTTTCTTT.